The 30 T cell receptor beta chains listed next were all sequenced from one sample in a study of T cell repertoires in cytomegalovirus infection. These receptors have no identified antigens. Each CDR3 protein is one row after TCRdb ran MiXCR on the reads. This table holds around 360,000 distinct CDR3 sequences, about 32% found once. The sequences come from cultured PBMCs, collected from culture after CMV antigen stimulation. The receptors shown here come from a human donor in good health (CMV status not recorded). Some clones in this sample may be carry-over from other donors' samples.

The chain couples TRBV7-9 to TRBJ2-3; D is possibly TRBD2 (5 bases). The V end was cut by 1 base, the J end by 1 base, with 12 bases between. Germline assignment: CDR1 SEHNR and CDR2 FQNEAQ (reference sequence). The CDR3 is 16 amino acids. The CDR3 reads CASSLGRLAGTDTQYF. The CDR3 bases are TGTGCCAGCAGCTTAGGTCGGCTAGCTGGCACAGATACGCAGTATTTT.

This clonotype appeared many times. The rearrangement uses TRBV28 and TRBJ2-2; TRBD2 matches 7 bases. From germline, CDR1 is MDHEN and CDR2 SYDVKM. This CDR3 contains 17 residues. V dropped 0 bases and J dropped 8; count of bases not matched to a gene: 12. CDR3 sequence reads: CASSLWELAEGPGELFF. The CDR3, as DNA: TGTGCCAGCAGTTTATGGGAGCTAGCGGAGGGGCCGGGGGAGCTGTTTTTT.

This clonotype was observed a few times. J is TRBJ2-1 and V is TRBV29-1; 10 bases agree with TRBD2. Unmatched junction bases numbered 12, after V lost 5 bases and J lost 14 bases. The CDR3 covers 13 residues. Per germline, CDR1 SQVTM and CDR2 ANQGSEA. CDR3 residues: CSVLVAGGLVEFF. In nucleotides, the CDR3 is TGCAGCGTTCTGGTAGCGGGGGGACTAGTAGAGTTCTTC.

This clonotype has more than one count but fewer than ten. The chain is built from TRBV19 and TRBJ2-5; D is possibly TRBD2 (5 bases). With 3 bases removed from V and 3 bases from J, the gap between germline ends came to 8 bases. Germline loops: CDR1 LNHDA, CDR2 SQIVND (reference sequence). The CDR3 sequence is 13 residues long. The CDR3 sequence is CASSIREEETQYF. CDR3 bases: TGTGCCAGTAGTATCCGGGAAGAAGAGACCCAGTACTTC.

This clonotype showed up just a few times. The chain is built from TRBV7-2 and TRBJ1-1; D unresolved. Trimming cost V 2 bases and J 1 base, with 11 bases left between them. Germline CDR1 reads SGHTA; CDR2 reads FQGNSA. CDR3 size: 15 residues. The CDR3 DNA sequence: TGTGCCAGCAGCTTAAGTTGGCAATGGAACACTGAAGCTTTCTTT. It specifies CASSLSWQWNTEAFF.

This clonotype has only a few counts. The rearrangement links TRBV7-9 to TRBJ2-7; the D gene could be TRBD1 or TRBD2 (7 bases each). Germline assignment: CDR1 SEHNR and CDR2 FQNEAQ (reference sequence). V dropped 0 bases and J dropped 6 bases, with 15 bases sitting between them. The CDR3 is made up of 15 amino acids. The CDR3 nucleotides read TGTGCCAGCAGCTTAGCCGGCCAGGGGGAGGGCGAGCAGTACTTC. Translating gives CASSLAGQGEGEQYF. The variable domain in full, with the rest retrieved from reference TRBV7-9 and TRBJ2-7, is DTGVSQNPRHKITKRGQNVTFRCDPISEHNRLYWYRQTLGQGPEFLTYFQNEAQLEKSRLLSDRFSAERPKGSFSTLEIQRTEQGDSAMYLCASSLAGQGEGEQYFGPGTRLTVT.

This clonotype was seen only a few times. The chain carries TRBV6-1 and TRBJ2-7; 10 nucleotides agree with TRBD1. The J segment lost 3 bases and the V segment lost 6 bases, leaving 8 bases of the junction unmatched. Germline V gives CDR1 MNHNS, CDR2 SASEGT. This CDR3 has 15 amino acids. DNA for the CDR3: TGTGCCAGCAGGGAATCGGGACAGGGGAACTACGAGCAGTACTTC. Translating it yields CASRESGQGNYEQYF.

The chain couples TRBV24-1 to TRBJ2-1; tentatively, D is TRBD1 (6 bases). The CDR3 length is 12 residues. Per the germline V gene, CDR1 is KGHDR and CDR2 is SFDVKD. With 5 bases removed from V and 6 bases from J, the gap between germline ends came to 7 bases. CDR3: CATSAGVNEQFF. In DNA, the CDR3 is TGTGCCACCAGTGCAGGGGTCAATGAGCAGTTCTTC.

The rearrangement uses TRBV28 and TRBJ2-6, with D possibly being TRBD1 (6 bases). The CDR3 runs 16 residues. Per the germline V gene, CDR1 is MDHEN and CDR2 is SYDVKM. V was pared by 4 bases and J by 0 bases, with 10 bases between. The CDR3 loop reads CASSSWTASGANVLTF. DNA for the CDR3: TGTGCCAGCAGTTCCTGGACAGCCTCTGGGGCCAACGTCCTGACTTTC.

The CDR3 sequence: CASSDGPQTYGYTF. CDR3 nucleotide sequence: TGTGCCAGTAGTGACGGGCCGCAAACCTATGGCTACACCTTC. This rearrangement joins TRBV19 to TRBJ1-2; D call uncertain. CDR3 length: 14 amino acids. Trimming cost V 5 bases and J 4 bases, with 14 bases left between them. Looked up from germline, CDR1 is LNHDA and CDR2 is SQIVND (reference sequence).

This clonotype was counted only a few times. The chain recombines TRBV7-2 with TRBJ2-7; 8 bases line up with TRBD2. The CDR3 loop spans 15 amino acids. V lost 3 bases and J lost 5; bases outside the gene matches: 9. Germline V gives CDR1 SGHTA, CDR2 FQGNSA. DNA for the CDR3: TGTGCCAGCAGCTTCCAGGCGGGAGGCGGTCACGAGCAGTACTTC. It translates to CASSFQAGGGHEQYF.

The chain couples TRBV30 to TRBJ1-5, with 8 positions matching TRBD1. This CDR3 has 15 residues. Germline-derived CDR1 and CDR2 are GTSNPN and SVGIG (reference sequence). V lost 3 bases and J lost 3; bases outside the gene matches: 7. The CDR3 spells CAWSRDRGPNQPQHF. In DNA, the CDR3 is TGTGCCTGGAGCCGCGACAGGGGTCCCAATCAGCCCCAGCATTTT.

This clonotype has a handful of counts. The chain couples TRBV7-9 to TRBJ2-5; D remains unclear. The germline V gene has CDR1 SEHNR and CDR2 FQNEAQ (reference sequence). The CDR3 has 14 residues. V was trimmed by 4 bases and J by 1 base, leaving 10 bases between them. CDR3 nucleotides: TGTGCCAGCAGCTCTCGCGCGGCCCAAGAGACCCAGTACTTC. This gives the protein CASSSRAAQETQYF.

The chain has TRBV11-2 and TRBJ2-5; D tentatively reads TRBD1 or TRBD2 (5 bases each). Germline values: CDR1 SGHAT, CDR2 FQNNGV. This CDR3 has 15 residues. V lost 3 bases, J lost 4 bases, and 15 bases lay in between. This CDR3 is CASSFEGAGGETQYF. The CDR3 DNA reads as TGTGCCAGCAGCTTCGAAGGGGCGGGTGGAGAGACCCAGTACTTC.

The chain links TRBV10-3 to TRBJ2-7; 8 nucleotides agree with TRBD2. The CDR3 runs to 13 residues. V lost 11 bases, J lost 2 bases, and 8 bases stayed unmatched. Germline CDR1 ENHRY, CDR2 SYGVKD. The CDR3 DNA sequence: TGTGCCTCCGGGAGGGCTCAGACCTACGAGCAGTACTTC. This translates into CASGRAQTYEQYF.

This clonotype has just one count. The chain has TRBV12-3 or TRBV12-4 and TRBJ1-5; D may be TRBD1 (5 bases). Trimming shortened V by 5 bases and J by 9 bases, and 11 bases separated the two germline ends. The CDR3 sequence is 12 residues long. DNA for the CDR3: TGTGCCAGCAGTGGGGGGTATGGGCCCCAGCATTTT. Amino acid sequence: CASSGGYGPQHF.

This clonotype was counted between two and nine times. The chain links TRBV7-8 to TRBJ1-5; 7 bases are shared with TRBD1. Germline CDR1 and CDR2: SGHVS and FQNEAQ. Trimming took 5 bases from V and 0 from J; bases not matched to a gene: 16. This CDR3 spans 19 amino acids. The CDR3 is CASSMLGRQGPISNQPQHF. The CDR3 DNA follows: TGTGCCAGCAGCATGCTGGGGCGACAGGGACCGATTAGCAATCAGCCCCAGCATTTT.

This rearrangement joins TRBV28 to TRBJ1-1; 10 bases map to TRBD1. CDR3 length: 13 residues. Germline V CDR1 and CDR2: MDHEN, SYDVKM. Trimming cost V 11 bases and J 0 bases; bases outside gene matches: 3. In nucleotides, the CDR3 is TGTGCCGGACAGGGGGGGATGAACACTGAAGCTTTCTTT. Protein product: CAGQGGMNTEAFF.

V is TRBV9 and J is TRBJ2-5; D may be TRBD1 (5 bases). The germline V and J ends were trimmed by 0 bases and 10 bases, with 10 bases remaining between them. Germline lookup yields CDR1 SGDLS and CDR2 YYNGEE. CDR3 length equals 12 residues. CDR3 residues: CASSVAEGDQYF. The CDR3 coding sequence is TGTGCCAGCAGCGTAGCTGAAGGGGACCAGTACTTC.

The chain has TRBV4-3 and TRBJ1-3, with 7 positions matching TRBD1. The CDR3 runs 18 residues. V dropped 2 bases and J dropped 1; count of bases not matched to a gene: 11. The V gene's germline CDR1 is LGHNA and CDR2 YSLEER. Here the CDR3 DNA reads TGCGCCAGCAGCCAACTTTGGGGAAAGGGACAGTCTGGAAACACCATATATTTT. The encoded protein is CASSQLWGKGQSGNTIYF.

The CDR3 protein is CASSLRAVTGELFF. In DNA form, the CDR3 reads TGTGCCAGCAGCTTAAGGGCGGTCACCGGGGAGCTGTTTTTT. J is TRBJ2-2 and V is TRBV7-2; D gene unclear. The germline V gene encodes CDR1 SGHTA and CDR2 FQGNSA. The CDR3 extends over 14 amino acids. Trimming removed 2 bases at V and 4 bases at J, with 8 bases between.

This clonotype appeared a few times. CDR3 protein: CASSPAGQETQYF. The CDR3 region has the DNA TGCGCCAGCAGCCCCGCCGGGCAAGAGACCCAGTACTTC. The J gene is TRBJ2-5, the V gene TRBV4-1; D call uncertain. Germline CDR1 MGHRA, CDR2 YSYEKL. Deletions cut 4 bases from V and 2 bases from J, with 8 bases between. The CDR3 is 13 residues long.

The rearrangement uses TRBV27 and TRBJ1-2, with 7 bases matching TRBD1. This CDR3 region has 13 residues. With 7 bases clipped from V and 6 bases from J, the junction kept 8 bases outside the gene matches. Germline V gives CDR1 MNHEY, CDR2 SMNVEV (reference sequence). The CDR3 spells CASTDRASDGYTF. The DNA for the CDR3 is TGTGCCAGCACAGACAGGGCCTCCGATGGCTACACCTTC.

This clonotype has ten or more counts. The chain joins TRBV7-2 to TRBJ1-3; D is undetermined. The germline V gene has CDR1 SGHTA and CDR2 FQGNSA. There are 13 residues in the CDR3. Trimming stripped 5 bases from V and 1 base from J, with 6 bases between. In nucleotides, the CDR3 is TGTGCCAGCAGCCCGGAATCTGGAAACACCATATATTTT. Translated: CASSPESGNTIYF.

This clonotype was detected only a few times. The V call is TRBV12-3 or TRBV12-4, the J call TRBJ1-1; D not certain. Trimming shortened V by 5 bases and J by 0 bases, and 10 bases separated the two germline ends. This CDR3 spans 14 amino acids. The CDR3 DNA is TGTGCCAGCAGTCCCCGAAGGATGAACACTGAAGCTTTCTTT. Its protein product is CASSPRRMNTEAFF.

In its sample, this clonotype was seen a few times. This chain joins TRBV28 and TRBJ2-7; unclear D gene. The CDR3 is 12 amino acids. CDR1 and CDR2 (germline): MDHEN, SYDVKM. The ends were cut back, 6 bases at V and 2 bases at J, with 8 bases in the middle. The CDR3 DNA follows: TGTGCCAGCAGGGCCGGCCCCTACGAGCAGTACTTC. Its protein is CASRAGPYEQYF. The entire variable domain, with the rest obtained from reference TRBV28 and TRBJ2-7, is as follows: DVKVTQSSRYLVKRTGEKVFLECVQDMDHENMFWYRQDPGLGLRLIYFSYDVKMKEKGDIPEGYSVSREKKERFSLILESASTNQTSMYLCASRAGPYEQYFGPGTRLTVT.

This clonotype has more than one count but fewer than ten. The V and J genes are TRBV7-8 and TRBJ2-7; possible D gene TRBD1, 6 bases. The ends were cut back, 4 bases at V and 1 base at J, with 11 bases in the middle. The CDR3 is 14 residues long. From germline, CDR1 is SGHVS and CDR2 FQNEAQ. CDR3 sequence (DNA): TGTGCCAGCAGCTATACACAGGGTTCCTACGAGCAGTACGTC. Translation: CASSYTQGSYEQYV.

This clonotype appeared a few times. CDR3 sequence: CASSQDPVPGAGGYTF. The CDR3 bases are TGCGCCAGCAGCCAAGATCCTGTTCCGGGGGCAGGGGGCTACACCTTC. This sequence joins TRBV4-3 and TRBJ1-2; D may be TRBD1 (6 bases). CDR1 is LGHNA and CDR2 is YSLEER in the germline V gene. V shed 0 bases and J shed 8 bases, with 19 bases lying between them. The length of the CDR3 is 16 residues.

The chain joins TRBV12-3 or TRBV12-4 to TRBJ2-5, with 9 nucleotides matching TRBD1. This CDR3 contains 16 residues. Losses at the gene ends were 5 bases for V and 4 bases for J; bases not matched to a gene: 11. The CDR3: CASSPNRGRLGETQYF. The CDR3, as DNA: TGTGCCAGCAGTCCCAACAGGGGGCGGTTGGGAGAGACCCAGTACTTC.

Points on this clonotype: This CDR3 fails to terminate in the conserved phenylalanine or tryptophan, so it likely reflects a read error. CDR3 sequence (DNA): TGTGCCAGCAGTGGGACAGGGGCCCTAGGAGATACGCAGTATTTA. Residues: CASSGTGALGDTQYL. The rearrangement links TRBV25-1 to TRBJ2-3; 9 bases align to TRBD1. Germline CDR1 is MGHDK and CDR2 is SYGVNS. This CDR3 contains 15 residues. V was clipped by 4 bases and J by 5 bases; unmatched bases: 7.